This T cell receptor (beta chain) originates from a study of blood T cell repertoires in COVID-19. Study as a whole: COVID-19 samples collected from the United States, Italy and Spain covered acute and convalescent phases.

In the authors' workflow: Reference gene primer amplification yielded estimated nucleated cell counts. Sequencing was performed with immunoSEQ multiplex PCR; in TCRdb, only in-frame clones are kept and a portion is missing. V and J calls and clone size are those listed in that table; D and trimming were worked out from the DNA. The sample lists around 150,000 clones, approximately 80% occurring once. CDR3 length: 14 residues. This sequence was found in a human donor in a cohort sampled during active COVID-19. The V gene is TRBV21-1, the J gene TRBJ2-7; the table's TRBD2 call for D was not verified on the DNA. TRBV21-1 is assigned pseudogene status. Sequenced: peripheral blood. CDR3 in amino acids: CASREKRAEYEQYF. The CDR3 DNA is TGTGCCAGCAGAGAAAAGAGGGCTGAATACGAGCAGTACTTC.